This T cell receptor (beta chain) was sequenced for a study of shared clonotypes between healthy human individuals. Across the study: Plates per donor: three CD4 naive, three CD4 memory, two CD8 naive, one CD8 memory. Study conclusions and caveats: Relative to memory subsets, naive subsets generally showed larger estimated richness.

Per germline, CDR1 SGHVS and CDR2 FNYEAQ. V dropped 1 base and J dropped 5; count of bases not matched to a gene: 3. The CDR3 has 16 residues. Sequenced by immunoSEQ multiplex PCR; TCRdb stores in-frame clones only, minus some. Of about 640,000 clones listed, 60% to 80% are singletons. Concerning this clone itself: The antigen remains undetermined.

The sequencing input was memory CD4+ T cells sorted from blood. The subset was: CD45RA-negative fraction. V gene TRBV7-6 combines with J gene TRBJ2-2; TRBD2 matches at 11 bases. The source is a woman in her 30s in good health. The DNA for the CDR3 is TGTGCCAGCAGCTTAGTAGCGGGAGGGCATACCGGGGAGCTGTTTTTT. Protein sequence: CASSLVAGGHTGELFF.